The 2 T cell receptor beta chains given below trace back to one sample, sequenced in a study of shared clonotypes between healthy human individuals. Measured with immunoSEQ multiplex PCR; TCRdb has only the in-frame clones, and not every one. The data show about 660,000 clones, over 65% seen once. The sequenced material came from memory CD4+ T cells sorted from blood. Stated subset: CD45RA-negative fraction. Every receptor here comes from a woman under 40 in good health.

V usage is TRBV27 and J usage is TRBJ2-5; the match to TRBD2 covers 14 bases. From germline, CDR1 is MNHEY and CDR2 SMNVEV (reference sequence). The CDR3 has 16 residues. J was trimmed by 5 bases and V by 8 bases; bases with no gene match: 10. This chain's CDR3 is CASRRTSGRSGETQYF. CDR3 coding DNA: TGTGCCAGCCGTCGGACTAGCGGGAGGTCAGGGGAGACCCAGTACTTC.

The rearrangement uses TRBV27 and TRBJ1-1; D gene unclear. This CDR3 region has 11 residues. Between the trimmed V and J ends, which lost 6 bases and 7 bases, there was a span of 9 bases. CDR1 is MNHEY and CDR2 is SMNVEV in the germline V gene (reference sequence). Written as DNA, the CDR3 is TGTGCCAGCAGCCGTTTGGGTGAAGCTTTCTTT. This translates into CASSRLGEAFF.